This T cell receptor beta chain originates from a study of blood T cell repertoires in COVID-19. Turning to the study itself: In each case, the material was cDNA or gDNA derived from T cells, B-cell-depleted T cells, or PBMCs.

Enrolled through a virtual design, the participants were between 18 and 89 years of age and came from some 25 US areas. Donors of Cohort 3 who recovered were those that had two negative PCRs, clearance, or symptom resolution. Sequencing used immunoSEQ multiplex PCR; TCRdb keeps in-frame clones, though not all of them. The repertoire holds some 300,000 clones, roughly 87% seen once, with more than 0.8% in the top ten. Trimming took 3 bases from V and 15 from J, leaving 18 bases between them. From germline, CDR1 is GTSNPN and CDR2 SVGIG (reference sequence). There are 13 residues in the CDR3. The material sequenced was PBMCs or T cells enriched from blood (not recorded which). The V call is TRBV30, the J call TRBJ1-6, with a tentative D call TRBD1 (6 bases). The receptor comes from a woman under 40 who had recovered from COVID-19. This CDR3 is CAWRKGVPWGLHF. The CDR3 DNA reads TGTGCCTGGAGGAAGGGGGTCCCTTGGGGCCTCCACTTT.